This TCR beta chain stems from a study of T cell responses to AZD1222 COVID-19 vaccine. CDR3 length equals 11 residues. Looked up from germline, CDR1 is DFQATT and CDR2 is SNEGSKA (reference sequence). V was pared by 1 base and J by 8 bases, with 8 bases between. Points on this clone: What it binds is not known.

General study results and limits: Among the donors, most were white British and more were female, and clonal diversity was possibly underestimated. Repertoire sampling occurred only after the peak T cell response.

Data came from immunoSEQ multiplex PCR; TCRdb stores just in-frame clones and leaves some out. The data hold about 190,000 clones, with roughly 90% observed a single time. The sequence was collected from an adult in good health. The chain joins TRBV20-1 to TRBJ1-2; the D is unclear. Sequenced material: peripheral blood, taken on day 0 of AZD1222 vaccination. The CDR3 DNA follows: TGCAGTGCTAGAGTAGGTGGCGGCTACACCTTC. It codes for CSARVGGGYTF.